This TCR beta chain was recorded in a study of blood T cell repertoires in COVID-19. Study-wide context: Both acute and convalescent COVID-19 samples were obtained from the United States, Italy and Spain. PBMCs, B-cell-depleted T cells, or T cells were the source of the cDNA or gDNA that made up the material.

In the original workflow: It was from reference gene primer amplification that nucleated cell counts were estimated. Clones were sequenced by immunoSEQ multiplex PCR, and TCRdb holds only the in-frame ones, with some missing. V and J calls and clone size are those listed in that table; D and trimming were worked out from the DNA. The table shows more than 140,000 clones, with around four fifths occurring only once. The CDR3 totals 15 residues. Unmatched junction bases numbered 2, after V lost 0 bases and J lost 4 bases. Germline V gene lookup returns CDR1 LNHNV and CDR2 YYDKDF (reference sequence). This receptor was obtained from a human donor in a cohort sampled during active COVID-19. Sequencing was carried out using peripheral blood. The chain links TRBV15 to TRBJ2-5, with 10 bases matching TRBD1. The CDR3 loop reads CATSRDRDRGETQYF. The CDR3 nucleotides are TGTGCCACCAGCAGAGATAGGGACAGGGGAGAGACCCAGTACTTC.